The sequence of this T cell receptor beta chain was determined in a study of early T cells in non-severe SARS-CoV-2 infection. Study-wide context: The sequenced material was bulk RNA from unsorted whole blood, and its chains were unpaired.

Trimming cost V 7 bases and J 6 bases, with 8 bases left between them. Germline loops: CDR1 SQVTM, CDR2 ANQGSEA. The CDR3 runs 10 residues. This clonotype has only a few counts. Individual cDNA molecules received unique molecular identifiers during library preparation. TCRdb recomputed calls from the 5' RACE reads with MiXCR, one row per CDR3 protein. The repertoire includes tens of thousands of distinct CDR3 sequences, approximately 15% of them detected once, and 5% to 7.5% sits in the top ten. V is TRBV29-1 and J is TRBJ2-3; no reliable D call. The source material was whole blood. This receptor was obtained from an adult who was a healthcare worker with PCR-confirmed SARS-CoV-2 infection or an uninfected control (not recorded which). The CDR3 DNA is TGCAGCGCGACTGGGGATACGCAGTATTTT. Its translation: CSATGDTQYF.